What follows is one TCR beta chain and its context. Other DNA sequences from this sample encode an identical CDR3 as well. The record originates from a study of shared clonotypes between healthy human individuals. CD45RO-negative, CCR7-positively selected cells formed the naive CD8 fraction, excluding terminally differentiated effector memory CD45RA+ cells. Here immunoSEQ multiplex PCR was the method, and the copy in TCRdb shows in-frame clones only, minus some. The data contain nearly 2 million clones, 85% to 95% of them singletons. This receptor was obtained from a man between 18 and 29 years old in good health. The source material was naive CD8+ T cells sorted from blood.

The CDR3 DNA reads as TGTGCCAGCAGCTTAGATCGAGGAGCCTACGAGCAGTACTTC. Its translation: CASSLDRGAYEQYF. The rearrangement links TRBV11-2 to TRBJ2-7, with D unclear. The length of the CDR3 is 14 residues. The germline V gene encodes CDR1 SGHAT and CDR2 FQNNGV. V gave up 0 bases and J gave up 2 bases, with 8 bases separating them.